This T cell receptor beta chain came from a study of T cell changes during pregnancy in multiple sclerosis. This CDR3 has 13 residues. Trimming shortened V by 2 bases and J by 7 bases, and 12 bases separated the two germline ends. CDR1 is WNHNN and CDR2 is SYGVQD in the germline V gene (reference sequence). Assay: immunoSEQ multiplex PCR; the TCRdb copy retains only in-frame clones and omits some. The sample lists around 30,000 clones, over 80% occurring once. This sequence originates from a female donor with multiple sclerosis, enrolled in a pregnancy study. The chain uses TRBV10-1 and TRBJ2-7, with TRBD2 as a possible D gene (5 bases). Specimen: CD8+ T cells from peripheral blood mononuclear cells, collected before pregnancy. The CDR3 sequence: CASSEEEAGEQYF. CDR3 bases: TGCGCCAGCAGTGAGGAGGAGGCTGGGGAGCAGTACTTC.